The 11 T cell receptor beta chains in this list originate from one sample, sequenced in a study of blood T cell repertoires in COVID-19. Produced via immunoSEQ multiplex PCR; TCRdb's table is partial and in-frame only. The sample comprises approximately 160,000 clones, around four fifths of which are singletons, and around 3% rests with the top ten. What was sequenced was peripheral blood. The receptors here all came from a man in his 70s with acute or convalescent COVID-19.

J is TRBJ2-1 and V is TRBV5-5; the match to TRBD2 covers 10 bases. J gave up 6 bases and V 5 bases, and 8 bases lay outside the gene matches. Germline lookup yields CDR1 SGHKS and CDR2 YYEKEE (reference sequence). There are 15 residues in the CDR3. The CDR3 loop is CASSLWERGGNEQFF. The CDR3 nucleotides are TGTGCCAGCAGTCTCTGGGAGCGGGGGGGCAATGAGCAGTTCTTC.

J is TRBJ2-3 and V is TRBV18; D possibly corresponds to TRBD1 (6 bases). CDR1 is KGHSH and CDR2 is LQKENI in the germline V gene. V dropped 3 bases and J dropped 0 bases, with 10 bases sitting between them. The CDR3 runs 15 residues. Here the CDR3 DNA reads TGTGCCAGCTCACCGCGGACAGTAAGCACAGATACGCAGTATTTT. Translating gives CASSPRTVSTDTQYF.

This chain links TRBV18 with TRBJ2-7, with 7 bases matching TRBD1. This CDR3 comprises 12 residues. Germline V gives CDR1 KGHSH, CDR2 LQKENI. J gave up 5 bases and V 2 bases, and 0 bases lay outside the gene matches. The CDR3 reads CASSPGQDEQYF. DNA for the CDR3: TGTGCCAGCTCACCAGGACAGGACGAGCAGTACTTC.

DNA for the CDR3: TGTGCCAGCTCACCCCCATTCGGGACCCAGTACTTC. Its translation: CASSPPFGTQYF. The V and J genes are TRBV18 and TRBJ2-5; no clear D. Germline-derived CDR1 and CDR2 are KGHSH and LQKENI. This CDR3 has 12 residues. The V and J ends lost 3 bases and 7 bases respectively, with 9 bases between them.

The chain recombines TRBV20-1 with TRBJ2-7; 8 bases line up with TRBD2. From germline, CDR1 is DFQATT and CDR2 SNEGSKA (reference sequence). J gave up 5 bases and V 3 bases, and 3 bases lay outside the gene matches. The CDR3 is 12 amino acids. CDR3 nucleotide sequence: TGCAGTGCTAGTCTTAGCGGGAACGAGCAGTACTTC. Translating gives CSASLSGNEQYF.

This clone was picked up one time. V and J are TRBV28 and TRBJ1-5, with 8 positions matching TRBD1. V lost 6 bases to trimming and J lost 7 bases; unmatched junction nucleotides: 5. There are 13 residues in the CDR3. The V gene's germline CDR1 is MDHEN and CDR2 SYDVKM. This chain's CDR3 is CASSTTGDQPQHF. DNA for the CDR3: TGTGCCAGCAGCACGACAGGGGACCAGCCCCAGCATTTT.

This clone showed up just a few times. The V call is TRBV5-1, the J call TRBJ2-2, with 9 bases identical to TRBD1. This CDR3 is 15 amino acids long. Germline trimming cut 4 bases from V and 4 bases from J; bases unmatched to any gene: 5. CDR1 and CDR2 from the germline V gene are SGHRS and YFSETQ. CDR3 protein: CASSRDRAGTGELFF. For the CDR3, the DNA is TGCGCCAGCAGCAGGGACAGGGCGGGCACCGGGGAGCTGTTTTTT. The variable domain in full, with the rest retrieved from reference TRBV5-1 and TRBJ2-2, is KAGVTQTPRYLIKTRGQQVTLSCSPISGHRSVSWYQQTPGQGLQFLFEYFSETQRNKGNFPGRFSGRQFSNSRSEMNVSTLELGDSALYLCASSRDRAGTGELFFGEGSRLTVL.

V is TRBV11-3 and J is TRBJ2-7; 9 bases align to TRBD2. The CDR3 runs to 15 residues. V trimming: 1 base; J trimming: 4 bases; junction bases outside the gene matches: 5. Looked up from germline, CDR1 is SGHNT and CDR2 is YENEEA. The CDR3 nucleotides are TGTGCCAGCAGCTTAGCTGGTAGCGGGAGTTACGAGCAGTACTTC. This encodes CASSLAGSGSYEQYF.

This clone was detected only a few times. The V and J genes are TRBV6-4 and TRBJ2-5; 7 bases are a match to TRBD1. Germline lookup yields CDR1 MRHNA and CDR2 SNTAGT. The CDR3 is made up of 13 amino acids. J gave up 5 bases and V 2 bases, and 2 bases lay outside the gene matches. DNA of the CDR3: TGTGCCAGCAGTGACAGGGGGCGGGAGACCCAGTACTTC. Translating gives CASSDRGRETQYF.

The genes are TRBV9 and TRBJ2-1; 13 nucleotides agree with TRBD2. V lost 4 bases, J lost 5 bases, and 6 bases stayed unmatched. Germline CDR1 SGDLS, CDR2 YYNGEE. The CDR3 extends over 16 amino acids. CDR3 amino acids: CASSFRLAGGHNEQFF. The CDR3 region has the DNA TGTGCCAGCAGCTTTCGACTAGCGGGGGGTCACAATGAGCAGTTCTTC.

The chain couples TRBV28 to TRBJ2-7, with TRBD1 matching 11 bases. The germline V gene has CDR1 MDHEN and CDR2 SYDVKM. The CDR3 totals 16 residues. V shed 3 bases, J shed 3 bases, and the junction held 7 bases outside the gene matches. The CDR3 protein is CASSFEMGTGGYEQYF. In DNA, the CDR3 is TGTGCCAGCAGTTTCGAGATGGGGACAGGGGGCTACGAGCAGTACTTC. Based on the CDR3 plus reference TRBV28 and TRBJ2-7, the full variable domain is DVKVTQSSRYLVKRTGEKVFLECVQDMDHENMFWYRQDPGLGLRLIYFSYDVKMKEKGDIPEGYSVSREKKERFSLILESASTNQTSMYLCASSFEMGTGGYEQYFGPGTRLTVT.